In its sample, the clone carrying this T cell receptor beta chain was seen many times. The sample originates from a study of regulatory T cells in long-lasting Graves disease. The time point was: persistent/refractory GD, antithyroid drugs over 5 years with positive TRAb. Following extraction of RNA from PBMCs, that RNA was used to make the TCR library. Construction of the TCR beta libraries employed iRepertoire HTBI primers in conjunction with Arm-PCR of CDR3 regions. Via MiXCR, TCRdb re-called the multiplex PCR reads, giving one row per CDR3 protein. The sample records nearly 350,000 distinct CDR3 sequences, less than 20% being singletons. Specimen: peripheral blood mononuclear cells (PBMCs), collected when the disease was refractory, from a patient treated with antithyroid drugs. The origin of this receptor is a female donor with Graves disease.

DNA for the CDR3: TGTGCCAGCAGGTTGACCCGGGACACGTACACTGAAGCTTTCTTT. Its translation: CASRLTRDTYTEAFF. This chain joins TRBV2 and TRBJ1-1; D is perhaps TRBD1 (6 bases). The CDR3 has 15 residues. The V gene lost 6 bases and the J gene lost 3 bases, with 17 bases spanning the gap. Germline loops: CDR1 SNHLY, CDR2 FYNNEI.